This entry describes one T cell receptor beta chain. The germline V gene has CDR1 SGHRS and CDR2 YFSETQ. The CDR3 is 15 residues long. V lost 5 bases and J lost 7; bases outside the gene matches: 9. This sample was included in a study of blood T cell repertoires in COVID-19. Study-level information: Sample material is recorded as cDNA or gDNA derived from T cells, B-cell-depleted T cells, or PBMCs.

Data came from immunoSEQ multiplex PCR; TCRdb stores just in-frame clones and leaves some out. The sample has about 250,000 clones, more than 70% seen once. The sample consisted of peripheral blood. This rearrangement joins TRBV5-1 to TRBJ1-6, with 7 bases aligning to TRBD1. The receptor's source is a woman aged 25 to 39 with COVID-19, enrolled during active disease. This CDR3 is CASSLKTGFNSPLHF. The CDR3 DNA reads TGCGCCAGCAGTTTGAAGACAGGGTTCAATTCACCCCTCCACTTT.